This T cell receptor (beta chain) was recovered during a study of blood T cell repertoires in COVID-19 (dated by TCRdb to 2019 to 2021). Context from the whole study: The collaborator samples originated in the United States, Italy and Spain and spanned the acute and convalescent phases of COVID-19. The prospective study material was composed of cDNA or gDNA derived from T cells, B-cell-depleted T cells, or PBMCs. Subjects who had been exposed to COVID-19, were actively infected with it, or had recovered from it provided the deeply sampled blood TCRbeta repertoires that made up the dataset. A freely available public database, intended as a resource for researchers studying the immune response to SARS-CoV-2, is where the repertoires were released. Samples came from the ongoing ImmuneRACE study (first 160 participants) plus 1,254 subjects from 6 global collaborators. The sample metadata nearly always contained a de-identified subject ID, COVID-19 status, age in years and sex. HLA class I and class II types, where available, came from metadata supplied by the sample provider rather than from assay-based typing. What the research found in general, with its limitations: How much clinical and demographic metadata was included differed by source and by participant, and the metadata was provided uncurated.

From cysteine to phenylalanine, the CDR3 is 15 amino acids long. The kept DNA is CDR3 alone, 45 bases in frame from the first base. Looking up the germline V gene yields CDR1 MRHNA and CDR2 SNTAGT. V has 3 bases trimmed and J has 5 bases trimmed; junction bases matching no gene number 5. TCRbeta CDR3 regions were amplified from genomic DNA using the immunoSEQ Assay, a bias-controlled multiplex PCR. The authors' pipeline ran thus. Within the assay, amplification of reference gene primers was used to estimate how many nucleated cells each sample contained. To quantify the absolute abundance of each unique TCRbeta CDR3 rearrangement, sequence reads were collapsed and filtered. For each sample, productive Simpson clonality was calculated as the square root of Simpson's diversity index over productive rearrangements. TCRdb provides this immuneACCESS table in a form limited to in-frame rearrangements. Some clones are lacking; in checked studies, under half of them reflect an unresolved V gene, and why the rest are absent is not known. V, J and clone size are taken as reported in that table, and D and trimming were inferred from the DNA itself. Counted in this sample were approximately 220,000 clones; about four fifths of them appeared once. The ten largest clonotypes hold approximately 1.3% of the sample.

Participants in the prospective study were aged roughly 18 to 100 years, lived in about two dozen United States geographic areas, and enrolled through a virtual design. Cohort assignment in the prospective study relied on participant-reported clinical history from a screening survey and a study questionnaire. Mobile phlebotomists in the prospective study collected whole blood, serum and a nasopharyngeal or oropharyngeal swab from every participant. Prospective study participants could optionally give additional blood draws and questionnaires over a roughly 2-month period. Before DNA extraction, blood samples from the prospective study were shipped at room temperature or frozen. As concerns this clone: What this receptor recognizes is not known. The record has no base qualities; no much larger clone is one base away.

The sequence derives from a woman between 40 and 50 years old with acute COVID-19. The V and J segments used are TRBV6-4 and TRBJ2-1; TRBD1 aligns with 9 central bases. The source material was PBMCs or T cells enriched from blood (not recorded which). The DNA reads TGTGCCAGCAGTGATCAACAGGGGGCTAACAATGAGCAGTTCTTC. It encodes CASSDQQGANNEQFF.